This TCR beta chain was identified during a study of OX40 agonist ivuxolimab in advanced cancers. Regarding the research as a whole: Ivuxolimab was a fully human IgG2 agonistic monoclonal antibody targeting the costimulatory receptor OX40 (CD134). Prior anti-PD-1, anti-PD-L1 or anti-CTLA-4 therapy was permitted, and checkpoint inhibitors had been received by less than 45% of dose-escalation patients. Partial responses occurred in three dose-escalation patients, of whom one had hepatocellular carcinoma and two had cutaneous melanoma. The point of sequencing TCRbeta in the periphery was to test whether ivuxolimab changed TCR sequence diversity and drove clonal T-cell expansion. The paper reports the monotherapy dose-escalation portion (N of about 56 patients) of the phase I ivuxolimab trial. Of the approximately 50 patients in dose escalation, about 20 had hepatocellular carcinoma, some 15 had melanoma, 9 had renal cell carcinoma and 9 had head and neck cancer. Intravenous ivuxolimab was administered to patients every 2 weeks at six dose levels: 0.01, 0.1, 0.3, 1.5, 3 and 10 mg/kg. In the dose-escalation cohort, approximately 82% of patients were male, and the mean age was 60 years with a range of roughly 20 to 79. The paper as a whole reports these results and caveats: Partial responders in the 0.1-3.0 mg/kg groups had among the lowest normalized peripheral clonal expansion, especially among CD8+ T cells. On average, CD8+ T cells showed more expanded clones than CD4+ T cells after ivuxolimab. Which antigens the clonally expanded peripheral T cells were specific for was not determined. Low levels of normalized T-cell clonal expansion were also shown by some nonresponding patients. Clonal expansion of both CD4+ and CD8+ blood T cells was observed from baseline to week 6 at doses 0.1 to 3.0 mg/kg.

With respect to this clone: What antigen it recognizes has not been identified. Per-base qualities were not stored, and no clone one base away is much larger.

The trial excluded patients who had a history of autoimmune disease or who were on systemic immunosuppression. Peripheral blood for TCR sequencing was collected from all dose cohorts at baseline, on cycle 4 day 1, and on cycle 7 day 1. The samples were taken from a phase I, first-in-human, multicenter, open-label dose-escalation trial of ivuxolimab. Adults with locally advanced or metastatic melanoma, renal cell carcinoma, hepatocellular carcinoma or head and neck squamous cell carcinoma were enrolled in the trial. Before TCR sequencing, CD4+ T cells and CD8+ T cells were sorted from peripheral blood as separate populations. To sequence the TCRbeta CDR3 region, genomic DNA was isolated from the sorted cells. The immunoSEQ Assay was used to sequence the TCRbeta CDR3 regions. The table was pulled from immuneACCESS by TCRdb, which kept in-frame rearrangements only. Such tables lose some clones; where checked, under half of the loss comes from unresolved V genes, and the rest has no known cause. The sample records 84,000 or so clones, 88% of which are singletons. The top ten constitute roughly 0.3% of the sample.

The TCR originated in an adult with an advanced solid tumor such as melanoma, head and neck, liver or kidney cancer. Here the sequenced sample was CD4+ or CD8+ T cells sorted from blood, taken in a trial of the OX40 agonist ivuxolimab.

The CDR3 corresponds to CASSTPGRPNEKLFF. The bases are TGTGCCAGTAGTACTCCGGGACGGCCTAATGAAAAACTGTTTTTT. The sequence links TRBV19 to TRBJ1-4, with a tentative D gene TRBD1 over 5 matching bases. V is cut by 4 bases and J by 3 bases, and the space between the germline ends is 12 bases. Per the germline V gene (reference sequence), LNHDA is the CDR1 and SQIVND is the CDR2. The CDR3 holds 15 amino acids from the cysteine to the phenylalanine. Kept here is only the CDR3 DNA, which spans 45 bases and is read in frame from base 1.